This T cell receptor (beta chain) was captured by sequencing in a study of human T cells and chemical hapten exposure. Across the study: DPC at 2% was the sensitizing agent, placed on around 2 cm by around 2 cm of upper inner arm skin. Patients, mostly women, had alopecia areata, alopecia totalis or alopecia universalis.

This clonotype was seen a few times. This CDR3 spans 12 amino acids. Germline V gene lookup returns CDR1 SQVTM and CDR2 ANQGSEA. Trimming took off 6 bases at V and 6 bases at J, with 14 bases between the two ends. Methods used by the authors: Per-sample TCR counts ranged from about 20,000 to 750,000, median roughly 96,000. TCRdb passed the RACE reads through MiXCR, listing each CDR3 protein once. None of the V and J calls come from the authors' own analysis; TCRdb made them. The data hold approximately 52,000 distinct CDR3 sequences, with approximately 11% observed a single time. Sample time point: patch test 1, 2 weeks after DPC sensitization. The treatment was: therapeutic diphenylcyclopropenone sensitization with weekly scalp DPC. Whole blood that had not been fractionated was the source of extracted total RNA.

This clonotype was sampled from a woman aged 40 to 50 with alopecia areata. Some clones in this sample may be carry-over from other donors' samples. The sample in question was whole blood, obtained in connection with sensitization to the hapten diphenylcyclopropenone (DPC). The chain has TRBV29-1 and TRBJ1-1; D remains ambiguous. The CDR3 protein is CSVTLSGAEAFF. CDR3 coding DNA: TGCAGCGTGACACTATCTGGCGCTGAAGCTTTCTTT.